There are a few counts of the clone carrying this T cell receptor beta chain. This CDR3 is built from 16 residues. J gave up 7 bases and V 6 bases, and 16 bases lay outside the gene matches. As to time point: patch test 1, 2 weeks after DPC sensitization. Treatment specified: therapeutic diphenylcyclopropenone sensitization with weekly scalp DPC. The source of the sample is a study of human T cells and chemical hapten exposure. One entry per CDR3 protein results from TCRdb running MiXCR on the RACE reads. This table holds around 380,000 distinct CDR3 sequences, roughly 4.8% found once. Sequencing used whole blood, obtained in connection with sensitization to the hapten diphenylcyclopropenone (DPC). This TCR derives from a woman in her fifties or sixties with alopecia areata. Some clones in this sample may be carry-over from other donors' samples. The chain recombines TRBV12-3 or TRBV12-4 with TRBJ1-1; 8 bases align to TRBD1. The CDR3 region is CASRPQGGRGQGEAFF. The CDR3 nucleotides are TGTGCCAGCAGGCCCCAGGGGGGCAGGGGGCAGGGTGAAGCTTTCTTT.